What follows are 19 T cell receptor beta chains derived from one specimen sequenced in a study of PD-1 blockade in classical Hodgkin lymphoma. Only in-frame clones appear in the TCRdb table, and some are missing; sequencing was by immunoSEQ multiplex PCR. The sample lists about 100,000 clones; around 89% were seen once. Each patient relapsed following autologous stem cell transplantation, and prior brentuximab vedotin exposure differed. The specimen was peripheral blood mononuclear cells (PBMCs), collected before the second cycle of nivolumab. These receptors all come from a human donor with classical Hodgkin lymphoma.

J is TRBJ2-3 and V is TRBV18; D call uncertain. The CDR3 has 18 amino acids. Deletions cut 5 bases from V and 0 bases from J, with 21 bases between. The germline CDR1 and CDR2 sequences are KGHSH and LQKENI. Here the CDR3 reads CASSAELSDGTSTDTQYF. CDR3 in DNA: TGTGCCAGCTCAGCCGAACTATCGGACGGAACTAGCACAGATACGCAGTATTTT.

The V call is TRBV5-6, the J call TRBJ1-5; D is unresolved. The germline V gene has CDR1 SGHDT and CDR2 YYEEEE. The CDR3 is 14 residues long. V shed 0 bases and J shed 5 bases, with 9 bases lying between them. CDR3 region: CASSLANGDQPQHF. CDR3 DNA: TGTGCCAGCAGCTTGGCCAATGGGGATCAGCCCCAGCATTTT.

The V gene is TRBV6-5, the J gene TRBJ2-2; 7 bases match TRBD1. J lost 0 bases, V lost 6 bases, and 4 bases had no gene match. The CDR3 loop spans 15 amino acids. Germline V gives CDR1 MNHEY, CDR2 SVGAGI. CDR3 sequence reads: CASRPGTANTGELFF. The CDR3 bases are TGTGCCAGCAGGCCCGGGACAGCGAACACCGGGGAGCTGTTTTTT.

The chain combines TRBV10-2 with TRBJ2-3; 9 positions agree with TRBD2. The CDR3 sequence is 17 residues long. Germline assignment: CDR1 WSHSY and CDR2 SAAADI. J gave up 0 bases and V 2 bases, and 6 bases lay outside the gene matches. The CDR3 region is CASSERAGGLSTDTQYF. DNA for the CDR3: TGCGCCAGCAGTGAGCGAGCGGGGGGCCTTAGCACAGATACGCAGTATTTT.

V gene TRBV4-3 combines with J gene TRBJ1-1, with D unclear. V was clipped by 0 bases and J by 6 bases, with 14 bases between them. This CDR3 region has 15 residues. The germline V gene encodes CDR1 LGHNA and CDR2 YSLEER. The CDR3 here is CASSQEGWRVPEAFF. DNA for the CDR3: TGCGCCAGCAGCCAAGAGGGGTGGAGGGTTCCTGAAGCTTTCTTT.

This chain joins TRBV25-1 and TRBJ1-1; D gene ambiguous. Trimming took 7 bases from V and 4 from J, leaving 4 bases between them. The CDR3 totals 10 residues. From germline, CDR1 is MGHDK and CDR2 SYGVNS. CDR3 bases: TGTGCCAGCAAGTCCACTGAAGCTTTCTTT. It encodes CASKSTEAFF.

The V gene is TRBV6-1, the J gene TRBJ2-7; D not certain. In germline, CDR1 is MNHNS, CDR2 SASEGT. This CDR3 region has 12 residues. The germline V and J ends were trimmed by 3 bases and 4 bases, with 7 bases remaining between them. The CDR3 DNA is TGTGCCAGCAGTGATTTGGGGTACGAGCAGTACTTC. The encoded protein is CASSDLGYEQYF.

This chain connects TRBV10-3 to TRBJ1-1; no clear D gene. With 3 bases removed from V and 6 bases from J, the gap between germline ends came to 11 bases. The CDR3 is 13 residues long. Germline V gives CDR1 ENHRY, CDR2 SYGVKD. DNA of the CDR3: TGTGCCATCAGTGAAGAGCGAGCAGCTGAAGCTTTCTTT. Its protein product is CAISEERAAEAFF.

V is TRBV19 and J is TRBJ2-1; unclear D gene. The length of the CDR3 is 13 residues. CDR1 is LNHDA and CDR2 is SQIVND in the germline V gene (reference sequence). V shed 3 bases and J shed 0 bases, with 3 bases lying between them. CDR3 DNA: TGTGCCAGTAGTATGGGCTCCTACAATGAGCAGTTCTTC. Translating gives CASSMGSYNEQFF.

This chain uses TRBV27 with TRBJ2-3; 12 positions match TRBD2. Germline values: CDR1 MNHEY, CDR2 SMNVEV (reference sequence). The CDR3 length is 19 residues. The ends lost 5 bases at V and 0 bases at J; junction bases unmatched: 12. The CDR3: CASSTKPGLAGASTDTQYF. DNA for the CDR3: TGTGCCAGCAGTACGAAACCGGGACTAGCGGGTGCTAGCACAGATACGCAGTATTTT.

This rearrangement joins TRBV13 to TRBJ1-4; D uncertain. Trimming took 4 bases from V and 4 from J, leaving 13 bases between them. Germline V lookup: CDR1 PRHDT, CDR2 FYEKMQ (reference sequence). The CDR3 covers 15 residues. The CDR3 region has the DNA TGTGCCAGCAGCTCCCCTCGCGACCTTAATGAAAAACTGTTTTTT. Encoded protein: CASSSPRDLNEKLFF.

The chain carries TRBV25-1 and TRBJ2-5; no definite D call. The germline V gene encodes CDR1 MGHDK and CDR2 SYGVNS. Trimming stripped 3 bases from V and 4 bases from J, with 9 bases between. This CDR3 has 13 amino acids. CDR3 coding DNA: TGTGCCAGCAGTGACGCCACCGTAGAGACCCAGTACTTC. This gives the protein CASSDATVETQYF.

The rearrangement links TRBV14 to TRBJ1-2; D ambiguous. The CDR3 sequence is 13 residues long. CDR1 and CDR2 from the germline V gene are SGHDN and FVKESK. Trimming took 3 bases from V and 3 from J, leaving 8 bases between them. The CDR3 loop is CASSHGVDYGYTF. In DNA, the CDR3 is TGTGCCAGCAGCCACGGGGTGGACTATGGCTACACCTTC.

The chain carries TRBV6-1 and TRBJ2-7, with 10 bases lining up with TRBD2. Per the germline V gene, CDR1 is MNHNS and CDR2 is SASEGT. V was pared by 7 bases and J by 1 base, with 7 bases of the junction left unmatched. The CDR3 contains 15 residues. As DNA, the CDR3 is TGTGCCAGCACTTTAATACTAGCGGGGTCCTACGAGCAGTACTTC. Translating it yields CASTLILAGSYEQYF.

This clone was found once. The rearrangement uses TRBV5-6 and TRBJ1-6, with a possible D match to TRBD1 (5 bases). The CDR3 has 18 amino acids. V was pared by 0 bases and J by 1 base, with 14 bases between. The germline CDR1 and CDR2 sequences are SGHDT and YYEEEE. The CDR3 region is CASSLGAGFRSYNSPLHF. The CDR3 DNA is TGTGCCAGCAGCTTGGGTGCAGGGTTTAGGTCCTATAATTCACCCCTCCACTTT.

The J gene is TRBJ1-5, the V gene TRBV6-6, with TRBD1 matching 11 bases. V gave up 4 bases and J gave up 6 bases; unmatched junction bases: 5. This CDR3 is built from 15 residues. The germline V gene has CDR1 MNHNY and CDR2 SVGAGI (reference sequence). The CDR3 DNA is TGTGCCAGCAGTTCGGGACAGGGGGTCCCTCAGCCCCAGCATTTT. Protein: CASSSGQGVPQPQHF.

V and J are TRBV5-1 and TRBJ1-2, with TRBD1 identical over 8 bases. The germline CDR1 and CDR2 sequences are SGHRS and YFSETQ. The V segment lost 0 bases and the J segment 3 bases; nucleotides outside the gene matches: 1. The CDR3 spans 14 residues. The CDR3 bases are TGCGCCAGCAGCTTGGGGGACAGGTACTATGGCTACACCTTC. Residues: CASSLGDRYYGYTF.

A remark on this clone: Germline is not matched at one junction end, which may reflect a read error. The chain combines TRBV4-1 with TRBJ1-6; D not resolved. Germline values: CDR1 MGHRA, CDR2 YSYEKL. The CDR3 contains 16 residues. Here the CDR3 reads CASSQDSGGYNSPPHF. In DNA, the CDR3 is TGCGCCAGCAGCCAAGATTCGGGAGGGTATAATTCACCCCCCCACTTT.

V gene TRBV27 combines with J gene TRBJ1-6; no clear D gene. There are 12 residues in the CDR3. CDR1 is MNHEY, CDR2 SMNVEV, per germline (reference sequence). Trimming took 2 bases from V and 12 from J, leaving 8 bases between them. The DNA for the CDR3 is TGTGCCAGCAGTTTACGGGCTGGACCCCTCCACTTT. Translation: CASSLRAGPLHF.